Detailed here is one T cell receptor (beta chain). After isolation, RNA underwent reverse transcription to generate cDNA as the sequencing template. The repertoire was sequenced with immunoSEQ multiplex PCR; TCRdb's copy has only in-frame clones and lacks some. The data contain some 200,000 clones, roughly two fifths of them singletons. Treatment here: oral pan-JAK inhibitor, 5-10 mg twice daily. The source of the sample is a study of CD8+ T cells in alopecia areata. Study background: Tofacitinib administration persisted for 6 to 18 months, succeeded by 6 months off drug.

The germline CDR1 and CDR2 sequences are SGHRS and YFSETQ. The V and J ends lost 2 bases and 3 bases respectively, with 7 bases between them. The CDR3 has 13 amino acids. The source of this sequence is a human donor with alopecia areata. V usage is TRBV5-1 and J usage is TRBJ2-3, with a weak D call TRBD1 (6 bases). Source: CD4+ T cells sorted from blood, taken around week 37, from a patient treated with tofacitinib. CDR3 sequence: CASSFGQTDTQYF. CDR3 bases: TGCGCCAGCAGCTTCGGACAGACAGATACGCAGTATTTT. The full variable domain, with the rest looked up from reference TRBV5-1 and TRBJ2-3, is KAGVTQTPRYLIKTRGQQVTLSCSPISGHRSVSWYQQTPGQGLQFLFEYFSETQRNKGNFPGRFSGRQFSNSRSEMNVSTLELGDSALYLCASSFGQTDTQYFGPGTRLTVL.